This TCR beta chain was sequenced during a study of T cell responses to AZD1222 COVID-19 vaccine. Study observations and caveats: As reported, nearly half of all spike-specific TCRs target variant regions that are unmutated. Most donors were white British, females outnumbered males, and clonal diversity was possibly underestimated. Only a handful of AZD1222 recipients were seropositive at baseline. After the peak T cell response, and only then, were repertoires sampled.

Notes on this clone: Its antigen is undetermined.

Between the trimmed V and J ends, which lost 8 bases and 1 base, there was a span of 17 bases. This CDR3 has 15 residues. The V gene's germline CDR1 is WNHNN and CDR2 SYGVQD (reference sequence). Produced via immunoSEQ multiplex PCR; TCRdb's table is partial and in-frame only. The table lists around 130,000 clones, 75% to 95% of them singletons. Specimen: peripheral blood, collected 28 days after the second dose of the MenACWY control vaccine. V and J are TRBV10-1 and TRBJ1-1, with D possibly being TRBD1 (6 bases). The clonotype comes from an adult who received the MenACWY meningococcal vaccine as a control. The CDR3 DNA is TGCGCCAGCTCCGCACCCCGGGGGCAGAACACTGAAGCTTTCTTT. This gives the protein CASSAPRGQNTEAFF.